The T cell receptor beta chain described here comes from a study of cytomegalovirus exposure and HLA in healthy donors. Points from the study as a whole: Later, an analysis showed that TCR beta chains associated with HLA were more clonally expanded than others that were equally common.

60 Vbeta and 13 Jbeta primers were used in PCR. Sequenced by immunoSEQ multiplex PCR; TCRdb stores in-frame clones only, minus some. The table lists approximately 120,000 clones, 81% of them singletons, with roughly 2.3% in the top ten. The germline CDR1 and CDR2 sequences are SGDLS and YYNGEE. The V gene end was trimmed by 0 bases and the J gene end by 6 bases; junction bases not matched to a gene: 9. The CDR3 totals 17 residues. As concerns this clone: Its antigen is unidentified.

This receptor was obtained from a woman aged 30 to 39 in good health and CMV-seronegative. The source material was PBMCs. V and J are TRBV9 and TRBJ2-1, with 10 bases aligning to TRBD2. The CDR3 DNA reads as TGTGCCAGCAGCGTAGAGGATAGCGGGAGGACCCCCAATGAGCAGTTCTTC. Protein sequence: CASSVEDSGRTPNEQFF.